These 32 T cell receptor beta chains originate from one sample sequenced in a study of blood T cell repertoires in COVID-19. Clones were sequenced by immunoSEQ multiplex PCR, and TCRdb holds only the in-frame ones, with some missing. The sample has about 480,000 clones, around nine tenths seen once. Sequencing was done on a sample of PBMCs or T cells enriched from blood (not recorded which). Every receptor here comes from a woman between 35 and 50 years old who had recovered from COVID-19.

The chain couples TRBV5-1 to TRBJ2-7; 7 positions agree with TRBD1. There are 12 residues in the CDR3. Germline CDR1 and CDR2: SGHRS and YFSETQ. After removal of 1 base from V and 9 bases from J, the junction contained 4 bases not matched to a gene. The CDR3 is CASSLSGQLQYF. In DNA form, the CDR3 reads TGCGCCAGCAGCTTGTCGGGACAGCTGCAGTACTTC.

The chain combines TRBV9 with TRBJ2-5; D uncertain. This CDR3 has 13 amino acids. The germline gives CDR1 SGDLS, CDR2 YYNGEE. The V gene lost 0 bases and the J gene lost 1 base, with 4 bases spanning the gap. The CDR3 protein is CASSVGAQETQYF. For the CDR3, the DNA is TGTGCCAGCAGCGTAGGGGCCCAAGAGACCCAGTACTTC.

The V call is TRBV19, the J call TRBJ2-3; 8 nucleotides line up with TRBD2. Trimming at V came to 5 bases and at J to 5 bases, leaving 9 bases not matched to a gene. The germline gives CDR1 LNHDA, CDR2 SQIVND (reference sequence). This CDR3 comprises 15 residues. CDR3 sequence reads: CASSVPGTRGDTQYF. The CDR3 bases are TGTGCCAGTAGTGTCCCCGGGACTAGGGGAGATACGCAGTATTTT.

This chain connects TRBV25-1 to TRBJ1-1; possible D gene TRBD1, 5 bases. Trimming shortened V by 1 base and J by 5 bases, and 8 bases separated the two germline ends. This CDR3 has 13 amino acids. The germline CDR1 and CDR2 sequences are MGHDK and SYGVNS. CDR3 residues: CASSEWGGTEAFF. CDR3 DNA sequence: TGTGCCAGCAGTGAATGGGGGGGTACTGAAGCTTTCTTT.

The CDR3, as DNA: TGTGCTAGTGGAGGACAGGGGGACACTGAAGCTTTCTTT. Its protein product is CASGGQGDTEAFF. The chain carries TRBV12-5 and TRBJ1-1; 10 bases map to TRBD1. V gave up 6 bases and J gave up 3 bases; unmatched junction bases: 1. Germline assignment: CDR1 LGHNT and CDR2 FRNRAP. This CDR3 spans 13 amino acids. Combining the CDR3 with reference TRBV12-5 and TRBJ1-1 gives the whole variable domain DARVTQTPRHKVTEMGQEVTMRCQPILGHNTVFWYRQTMMQGLELLAYFRNRAPLDDSGMPKDRFSAEMPDATLATLKIQPSEPRDSAVYFCASGGQGDTEAFFGQGTRLTVV.

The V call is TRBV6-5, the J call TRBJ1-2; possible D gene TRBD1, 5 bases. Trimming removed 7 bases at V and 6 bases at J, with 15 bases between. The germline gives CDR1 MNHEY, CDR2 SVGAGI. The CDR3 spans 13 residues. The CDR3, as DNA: TGTGCCAGCACCCCGGGGGGGGTCGATGGCTACACCTTC. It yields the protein CASTPGGVDGYTF.

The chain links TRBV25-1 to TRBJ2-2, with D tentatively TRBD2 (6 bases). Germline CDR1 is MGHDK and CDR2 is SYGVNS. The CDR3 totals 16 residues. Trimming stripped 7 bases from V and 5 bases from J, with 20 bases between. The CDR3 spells CASTPRGASGTGELFF. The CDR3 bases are TGTGCCAGCACCCCTCGAGGGGCAAGCGGGACCGGGGAGCTGTTTTTT.

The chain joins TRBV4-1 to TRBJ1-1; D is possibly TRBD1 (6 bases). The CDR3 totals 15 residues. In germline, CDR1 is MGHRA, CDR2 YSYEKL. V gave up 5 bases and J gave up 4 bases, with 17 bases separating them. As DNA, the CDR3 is TGCGCCAGCAGCTCGGGCCAGGGGTTGAGCACTGAAGCTTTCTTT. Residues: CASSSGQGLSTEAFF.

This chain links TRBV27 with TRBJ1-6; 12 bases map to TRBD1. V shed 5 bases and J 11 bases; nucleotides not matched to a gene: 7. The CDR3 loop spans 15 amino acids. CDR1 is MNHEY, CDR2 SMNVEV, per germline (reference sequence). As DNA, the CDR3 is TGTGCCAGCAGTCCATCCGGGACAGGGGGCACACCCCTCCACTTT. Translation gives CASSPSGTGGTPLHF.

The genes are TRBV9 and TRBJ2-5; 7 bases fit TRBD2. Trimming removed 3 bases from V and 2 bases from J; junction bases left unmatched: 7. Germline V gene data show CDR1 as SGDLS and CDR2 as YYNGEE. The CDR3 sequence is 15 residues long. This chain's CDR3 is CASSGSGRVQETQYF. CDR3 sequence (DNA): TGTGCCAGCAGCGGTAGCGGGCGCGTGCAAGAGACCCAGTACTTC.

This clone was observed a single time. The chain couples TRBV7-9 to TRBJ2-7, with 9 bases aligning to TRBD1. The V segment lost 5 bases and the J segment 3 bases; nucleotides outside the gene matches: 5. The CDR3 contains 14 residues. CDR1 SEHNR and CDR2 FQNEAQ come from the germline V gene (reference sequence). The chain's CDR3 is CASSPRTGDYEQYF. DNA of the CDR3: TGTGCCAGCAGCCCACGGACAGGGGACTACGAGCAGTACTTC.

CDR3 protein: CASSLSLQGSEAFF. The CDR3 DNA reads as TGCGCCAGCAGCCTTTCCTTACAGGGCTCTGAAGCTTTCTTT. This chain links TRBV5-1 with TRBJ1-1; D possibly corresponds to TRBD1 (6 bases). V gave up 4 bases and J gave up 6 bases, with 16 bases separating them. Germline CDR1 is SGHRS and CDR2 is YFSETQ. This CDR3 has 14 residues.

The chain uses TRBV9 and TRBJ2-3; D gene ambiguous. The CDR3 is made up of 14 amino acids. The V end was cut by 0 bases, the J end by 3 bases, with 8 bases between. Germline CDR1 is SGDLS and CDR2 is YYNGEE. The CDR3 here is CASSVDRLTDTQYF. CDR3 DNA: TGTGCCAGCAGCGTAGACCGGTTGACAGATACGCAGTATTTT. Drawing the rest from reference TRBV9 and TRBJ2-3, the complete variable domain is DSGVTQTPKHLITATGQRVTLRCSPRSGDLSVYWYQQSLDQGLQFLIQYYNGEERAKGNILERFSAQQFPDLHSELNLSSLELGDSALYFCASSVDRLTDTQYFGPGTRLTVL.

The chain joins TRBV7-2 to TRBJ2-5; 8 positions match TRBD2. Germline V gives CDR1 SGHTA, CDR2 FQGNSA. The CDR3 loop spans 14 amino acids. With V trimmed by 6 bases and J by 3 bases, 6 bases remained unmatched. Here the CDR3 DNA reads TGTGCCAGCAGTAGGAGCGGGGGAAAAGAGACCCAGTACTTC. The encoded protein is CASSRSGGKETQYF.

CDR3 in amino acids: CASSSYPPGNGNTIYF. CDR3 nucleotides: TGTGCCAGCAGCTCATACCCGCCAGGGAATGGAAACACCATATATTTT. The chain couples TRBV11-2 to TRBJ1-3; maybe TRBD1 (5 bases). The CDR3 contains 16 residues. Germline V gene sequence: CDR1 SGHAT, CDR2 FQNNGV. Trimming took 4 bases from V and 3 from J, leaving 16 bases between them.

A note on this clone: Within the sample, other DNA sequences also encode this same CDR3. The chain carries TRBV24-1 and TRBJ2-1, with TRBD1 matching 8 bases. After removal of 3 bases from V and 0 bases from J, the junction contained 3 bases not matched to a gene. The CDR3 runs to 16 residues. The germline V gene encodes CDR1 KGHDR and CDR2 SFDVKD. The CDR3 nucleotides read TGTGCCACCAGTGATCCGACAGGGGCCTCCTACAATGAGCAGTTCTTC. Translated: CATSDPTGASYNEQFF.

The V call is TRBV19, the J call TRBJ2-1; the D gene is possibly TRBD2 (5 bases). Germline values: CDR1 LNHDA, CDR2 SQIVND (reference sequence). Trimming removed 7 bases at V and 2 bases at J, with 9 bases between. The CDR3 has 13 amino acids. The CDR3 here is CASNPSPYNEQFF. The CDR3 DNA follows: TGTGCCAGTAATCCTAGCCCCTACAATGAGCAGTTCTTC.

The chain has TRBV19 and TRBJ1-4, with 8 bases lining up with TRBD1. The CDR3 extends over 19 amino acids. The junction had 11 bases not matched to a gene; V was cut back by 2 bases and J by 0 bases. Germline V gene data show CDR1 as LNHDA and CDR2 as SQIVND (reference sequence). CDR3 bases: TGTGCCAGTAGTATAACATGGACAGGGTCTCCCGCAACTAATGAAAAACTGTTTTTT. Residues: CASSITWTGSPATNEKLFF.

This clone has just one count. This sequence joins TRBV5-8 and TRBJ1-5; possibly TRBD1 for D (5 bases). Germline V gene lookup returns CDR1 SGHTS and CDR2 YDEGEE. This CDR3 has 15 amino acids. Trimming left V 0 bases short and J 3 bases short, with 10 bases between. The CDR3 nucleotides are TGTGCCAGCAGCTTGGTGGAGGGGTTCAATCAGCCCCAGCATTTT. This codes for CASSLVEGFNQPQHF.

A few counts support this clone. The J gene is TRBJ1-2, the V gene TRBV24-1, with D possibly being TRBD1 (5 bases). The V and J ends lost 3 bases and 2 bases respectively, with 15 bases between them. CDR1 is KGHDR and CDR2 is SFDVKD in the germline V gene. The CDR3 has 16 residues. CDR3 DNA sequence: TGTGCCACCAGTGATGGGAGGGACTTGTTAAACTATGGCTACACCTTC. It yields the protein CATSDGRDLLNYGYTF.

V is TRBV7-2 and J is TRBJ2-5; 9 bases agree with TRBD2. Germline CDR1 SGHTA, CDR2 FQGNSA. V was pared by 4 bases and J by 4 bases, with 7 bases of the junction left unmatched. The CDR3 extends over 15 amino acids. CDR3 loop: CASSSSGLAGETQYF. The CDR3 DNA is TGTGCCAGCAGCTCGTCGGGACTAGCCGGAGAGACCCAGTACTTC.

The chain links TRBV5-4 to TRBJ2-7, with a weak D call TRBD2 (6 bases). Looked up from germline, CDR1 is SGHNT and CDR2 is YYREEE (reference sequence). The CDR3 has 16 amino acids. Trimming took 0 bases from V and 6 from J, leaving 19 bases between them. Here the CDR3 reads CASSLEGPSVRGEQYF. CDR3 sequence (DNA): TGTGCCAGCAGCTTGGAGGGGCCTAGCGTAAGGGGCGAGCAGTACTTC.

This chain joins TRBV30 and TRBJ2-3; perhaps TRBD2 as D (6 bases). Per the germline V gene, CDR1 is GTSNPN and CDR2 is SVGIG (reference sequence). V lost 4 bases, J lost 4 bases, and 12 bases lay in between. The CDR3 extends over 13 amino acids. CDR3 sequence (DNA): TGTGCCTGGACTGGAGGGTATGCAGATACGCAGTATTTT. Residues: CAWTGGYADTQYF.

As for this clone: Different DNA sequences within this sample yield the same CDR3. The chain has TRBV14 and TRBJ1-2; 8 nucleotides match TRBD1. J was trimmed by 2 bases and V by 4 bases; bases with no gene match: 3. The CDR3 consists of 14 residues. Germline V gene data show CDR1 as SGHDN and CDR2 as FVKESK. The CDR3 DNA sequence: TGTGCCAGCAGCCGCGGACAGGGAAACTATGGCTACACCTTC. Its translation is CASSRGQGNYGYTF.

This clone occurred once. The CDR3 spells CASSHGGTGVDTQYF. The CDR3 bases are TGTGCCAGCAGCCATGGGGGGACGGGGGTAGATACGCAGTATTTT. The chain has TRBV3-1 (or the pseudogene TRBV3-2) and TRBJ2-3; possible D gene TRBD2, 6 bases. The V gene lost 3 bases and the J gene lost 5 bases, with 15 bases spanning the gap. Germline assignment: CDR1 LGHDT and CDR2 YNNKEL (reference sequence). The CDR3 has 15 amino acids.

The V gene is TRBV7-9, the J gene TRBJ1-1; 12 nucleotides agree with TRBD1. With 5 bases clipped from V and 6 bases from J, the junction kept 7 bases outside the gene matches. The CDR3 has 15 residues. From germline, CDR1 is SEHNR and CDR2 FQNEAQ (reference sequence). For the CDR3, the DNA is TGTGCCAGCAGCGAGGGGACAGGGGGCTTATCTGAAGCTTTCTTT. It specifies CASSEGTGGLSEAFF.

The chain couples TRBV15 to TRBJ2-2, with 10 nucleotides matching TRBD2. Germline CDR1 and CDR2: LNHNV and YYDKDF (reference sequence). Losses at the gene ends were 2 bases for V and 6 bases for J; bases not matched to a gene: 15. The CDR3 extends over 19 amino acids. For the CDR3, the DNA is TGTGCCACCAGCAGACCTGGGGCTAGCGGGAGTTTATTCGCCGGGGAGCTGTTTTTT. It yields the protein CATSRPGASGSLFAGELFF.

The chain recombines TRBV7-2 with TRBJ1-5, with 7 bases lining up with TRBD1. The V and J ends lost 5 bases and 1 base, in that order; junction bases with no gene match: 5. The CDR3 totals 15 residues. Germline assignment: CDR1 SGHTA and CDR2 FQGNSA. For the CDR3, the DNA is TGTGCCAGCAGCCCCACAGGGGAGAGCAATCAGCCCCAGCATTTT. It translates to CASSPTGESNQPQHF.

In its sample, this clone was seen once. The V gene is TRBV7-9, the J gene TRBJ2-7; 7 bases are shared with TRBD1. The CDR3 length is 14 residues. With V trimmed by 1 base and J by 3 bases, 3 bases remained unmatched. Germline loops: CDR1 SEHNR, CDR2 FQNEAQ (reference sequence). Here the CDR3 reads CASSLERQGYEQYF. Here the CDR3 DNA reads TGTGCCAGCAGCTTAGAACGACAGGGCTACGAGCAGTACTTC.

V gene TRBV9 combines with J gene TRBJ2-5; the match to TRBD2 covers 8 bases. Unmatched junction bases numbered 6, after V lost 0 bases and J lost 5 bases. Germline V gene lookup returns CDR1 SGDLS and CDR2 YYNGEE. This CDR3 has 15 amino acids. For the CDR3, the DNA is TGTGCCAGCAGCGTAGAGGGTAGCGGGATGGAGACCCAGTACTTC. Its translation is CASSVEGSGMETQYF.

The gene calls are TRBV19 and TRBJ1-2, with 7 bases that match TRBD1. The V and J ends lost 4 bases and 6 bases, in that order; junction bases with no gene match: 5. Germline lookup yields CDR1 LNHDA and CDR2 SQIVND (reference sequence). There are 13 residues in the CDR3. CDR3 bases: TGTGCCAGTAGTACGACAGGGTGGGATGGCTACACCTTC. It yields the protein CASSTTGWDGYTF.

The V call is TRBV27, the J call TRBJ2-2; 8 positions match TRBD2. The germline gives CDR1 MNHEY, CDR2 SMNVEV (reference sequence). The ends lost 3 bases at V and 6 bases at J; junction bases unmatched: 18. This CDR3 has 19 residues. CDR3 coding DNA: TGTGCCAGCAGTTTGTCGTCCCGGGGGGGTAGCATCCTTTCCGGGGAGCTGTTTTTT. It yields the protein CASSLSSRGGSILSGELFF.